Shown below are 10 T cell receptor beta chains from a single sample sequenced in a study of blood T cells in healthy people across ages. It was with a sample-barcoded 5' primer and a J-beta primer mix that a second PCR of roughly 7 to 12 cycles was run. TCRdb re-analysed the 5' RACE reads in MiXCR, keeping a single row per CDR3 protein. The sample has around 280,000 distinct CDR3 sequences; 25% to 30% are singletons. Sequenced material: blood. The receptors derive from a woman between 65 and 79 years old in good health.

This sequence joins TRBV12-3 or TRBV12-4 and TRBJ2-7, with TRBD1 matching 8 bases. V lost 5 bases and J lost 4; bases outside the gene matches: 10. CDR3 length: 15 residues. As DNA, the CDR3 is TGTGCCAGCAGTGAGGACAGGGACATTGAGTACGAGCAGTACTTC. It codes for CASSEDRDIEYEQYF.

This chain links TRBV20-1 with TRBJ1-1; possibly TRBD1 for D (5 bases). Germline CDR1 DFQATT, CDR2 SNEGSKA (reference sequence). V lost 2 bases and J lost 0, with 16 bases in between. The CDR3 has 16 amino acids. CDR3 protein: CSARQNPGLLNTEAFF. The DNA of the CDR3 is TGCAGTGCTAGACAAAACCCGGGACTTCTGAACACTGAAGCTTTCTTT.

The chain recombines TRBV7-2 with TRBJ1-2; D uncertain. Trimming pared 1 base from V and 4 bases from J, leaving 7 bases between. The CDR3 extends over 13 amino acids. Germline assignment: CDR1 SGHTA and CDR2 FQGNSA. The CDR3 loop reads CASSLGQVYGYTF. In DNA form, the CDR3 reads TGTGCCAGCAGCTTAGGGCAGGTCTATGGCTACACCTTC.

The chain has TRBV19 and TRBJ2-5; the match to TRBD2 covers 8 bases. V was clipped by 5 bases and J by 5 bases; unmatched bases: 16. The CDR3 loop spans 17 amino acids. Germline V gene sequence: CDR1 LNHDA, CDR2 SQIVND (reference sequence). DNA of the CDR3: TGTGCCAGTAGTCCCACCCGGGAGGGGGAGTTTCAGGAGACCCAGTACTTC. Protein sequence: CASSPTREGEFQETQYF.

The chain combines TRBV6-2 or TRBV6-3 with TRBJ1-2; TRBD1 matches at 8 bases. Germline trimming cut 2 bases from V and 1 base from J; bases unmatched to any gene: 6. Germline loops: CDR1 MNHEY, CDR2 SVGEGT. This CDR3 has 16 amino acids. CDR3 sequence: CASSYGQGLGNYGYTF. The CDR3 DNA sequence: TGTGCCAGCAGTTACGGACAGGGCTTGGGTAACTATGGCTACACCTTC.

In this sample, this clonotype turned up a few times. This chain uses TRBV10-3 with TRBJ2-7, with a tentative D call TRBD1 (5 bases). The germline V gene encodes CDR1 ENHRY and CDR2 SYGVKD. Trimming removed 2 bases from V and 7 bases from J, with 21 bases in between. The CDR3 has 16 residues. The CDR3 DNA is TGTGCCATCAGTGAGGTTTGGCCACGCAGGGCGGAAGAGCAGTACTTC. It encodes CAISEVWPRRAEEQYF.

In its sample, this clonotype was seen a few times. The chain recombines TRBV9 with TRBJ2-5, with 16 bases matching TRBD2. The J call may be wrong; the DNA end is better matched by TRBJ2-1. The CDR3 loop spans 15 amino acids. The germline V gene encodes CDR1 SGDLS and CDR2 YYNGEE. The DNA for the CDR3 is TGTGCCAGCAGCGCGGGACTAGCGGGAGGGTCTGAGCAGTTCTTC. It yields the protein CASSAGLAGGSEQFF.

The CDR3 DNA is TGCAGTGCCAGCCCCAGGGCGTCTACTGAAGCTTTCTTT. This codes for CSASPRASTEAFF. The chain uses TRBV20-1 and TRBJ1-1; weak D call: TRBD1 (5 bases). The CDR3 is 13 amino acids. Trimming left V 6 bases short and J 5 bases short, with 16 bases between. Germline CDR1 is DFQATT and CDR2 is SNEGSKA (reference sequence).

This clonotype was observed a few times. CDR3 sequence reads: CASSSGTGVSNYGYTF. In DNA form, the CDR3 reads TGTGCCAGCAGTTCCGGGACAGGCGTTTCTAACTATGGCTACACCTTC. The gene calls are TRBV12-3 or TRBV12-4 and TRBJ1-2, with 8 bases fitting TRBD1. J gave up 0 bases and V 4 bases, and 7 bases lay outside the gene matches. This CDR3 contains 16 residues.

This chain uses TRBV6-6 with TRBJ2-5; D remains ambiguous. The J call may not be correct, given that the DNA end is closer to TRBJ2-1. The length of the CDR3 is 15 residues. Germline loops: CDR1 MNHNY, CDR2 SVGAGI (reference sequence). The CDR3 spells CASISGPVPYNEQFF. CDR3 bases: TGTGCCAGCATTTCCGGGCCCGTCCCTTACAATGAGCAGTTCTTC.